The rows below give T cell receptor beta chains drawn from one sample of a study of T cell responses to AZD1222 COVID-19 vaccine. The repertoire was sequenced with immunoSEQ multiplex PCR; TCRdb's copy has only in-frame clones and lacks some. The sample includes about 150,000 clones, 90% to 95% of them seen just once. Specimen: peripheral blood, collected on day 0 of AZD1222 vaccination. The receptors were sampled from an adult in good health. The CDR3 runs from the conserved cysteine through the conserved F or W. The D gene is left open where the match is weak. Size is stated for part of the rows, as once, few or many counts, or as a class when the clone is expanded.

abundance	j_gene	v_gene	d_gene	CDR3aa	CDR3nt
-	TRBJ2-7	TRBV7-9	-	CASSSLGYEQYF	TGTGCCAGCAGCTCCCTGGGGTACGAGCAGTACTTC
-	TRBJ2-2	TRBV18	-	CASSPRDGPYTGELFF	TGTGCCAGCTCACCCAGGGACGGGCCTTACACCGGGGAGCTGTTTTTT
-	TRBJ2-1	TRBV29-1	-	CSAREGDYSYNEQFF	TGCAGCGCTCGCGAGGGCGATTACTCCTACAATGAGCAGTTCTTC
-	TRBJ1-5	TRBV7-6	-	CASSLQGYQPQHF	TGTGCCAGCAGCTTACAGGGTTATCAGCCCCAGCATTTT
-	TRBJ1-4	TRBV3-1/TRBV3-2	-	CASSQVARVGEKLFF	TGTGCCAGCAGCCAAGTCGCCAGGGTGGGAGAAAAACTGTTTTTT
-	TRBJ2-5	TRBV3-1/TRBV3-2	-	CASSQPGAETQYF	TGTGCCAGCAGCCAGCCGGGGGCCGAGACCCAGTACTTC
-	TRBJ2-2	TRBV6-4	-	CASSDSPGDTGELFF	TGTGCCAGCAGTGACTCGCCGGGGGACACCGGGGAGCTGTTTTTT
-	TRBJ1-2	TRBV5-1	-	CASSLAGGYGYTF	TGCGCCAGCAGCTTGGCCGGCGGTTATGGCTACACCTTC
-	TRBJ2-7	TRBV11-2	-	CASSLDPDSFNF	TGTGCCAGCAGCTTAGATCCAGACAGCTTTAACTTC
-	TRBJ2-7	TRBV12-5	TRBD1	CASGLTRPWTGSYEQYF	TGTGCTAGTGGTTTAACACGACCCTGGACAGGGTCCTACGAGCAGTACTTC
-	TRBJ2-3	TRBV6-5	-	CASHGSGSTDTQYF	TGTGCCAGCCACGGGAGCGGGAGCACAGATACGCAGTATTTT
-	TRBJ2-5	TRBV19	-	CASSMDWQGGQETQYF	TGTGCCAGTAGTATGGACTGGCAGGGGGGCCAAGAGACCCAGTACTTC
-	TRBJ1-4	TRBV15	-	CATRLFSRNEKLFF	TGTGCCACCAGACTTTTTTCTCGTAATGAAAAACTGTTTTTT
-	TRBJ1-6	TRBV24-1	-	CATRGEWGSPLHF	TGTGCCACCCGAGGGGAGTGGGGTTCACCCCTCCACTTT
-	TRBJ2-6	TRBV11-3	TRBD2	CASSLRGGPGANVLTF	TGTGCCAGCAGCTTACGGGGGGGGCCTGGGGCCAACGTCCTGACTTTC
-	TRBJ2-1	TRBV11-3	-	CASSPIKEADLNEQFF	TGTGCCAGCAGCCCGATTAAGGAAGCGGACCTCAATGAGCAGTTCTTC
once	TRBJ1-4	TRBV4-3	-	CASSQENPTNEKLFF	TGCGCCAGCAGCCAGGAAAACCCAACTAATGAAAAACTGTTTTTT
-	TRBJ1-4	TRBV27	-	CASSLGAVPATNEKLFF	TGTGCCAGCAGTTTAGGGGCAGTTCCCGCAACTAATGAAAAACTGTTTTTT
once	TRBJ1-2	TRBV19	TRBD1	CASSIHRGLDYGYTF	TGTGCCAGTAGTATCCACAGGGGTTTAGACTATGGCTACACCTTC
-	TRBJ2-7	TRBV9	-	CASSASPSEGLPGYEQYF	TGTGCCAGCAGCGCTAGCCCCTCCGAGGGACTGCCGGGGTACGAGCAGTACTTC
-	TRBJ1-5	TRBV5-6	-	CASSTWAGSNQPQHF	TGTGCCAGCAGCACATGGGCCGGCAGCAATCAGCCCCAGCATTTT
-	TRBJ1-5	TRBV5-6	-	CASSALRGASNQPQHF	TGTGCCAGCAGCGCGTTAAGGGGAGCTAGCAATCAGCCCCAGCATTTT
-	TRBJ1-1	TRBV4-2	-	CASTVQGPAEAFF	TGTGCCAGCACCGTACAGGGTCCAGCTGAAGCTTTCTTT
-	TRBJ1-2	TRBV12-3/TRBV12-4	-	CASSLGSYGYTF	TGTGCCAGCAGTTTAGGGTCGTATGGCTACACCTTC
-	TRBJ2-7	TRBV7-2	TRBD2	CASSLGRGGVHEQYF	TGTGCCAGCAGCTTAGGGCGGGGGGGCGTCCACGAGCAGTACTTC
-	TRBJ1-2	TRBV28	-	CASGPPGRDYGYTF	TGTGCCAGCGGCCCCCCGGGACGCGACTATGGCTACACCTTC
-	TRBJ1-2	TRBV12-3/TRBV12-4	-	CASSNDNPSGYTF	TGTGCCAGCAGCAACGATAATCCGAGCGGCTACACCTTC
-	TRBJ2-7	TRBV30	-	CAWSLTGNYEQYF	TGTGCCTGGAGTCTAACAGGGAATTACGAGCAGTACTTC
-	TRBJ1-2	TRBV30	-	CAWSIDRGYGYTF	TGTGCCTGGAGTATCGACAGAGGCTATGGCTACACCTTC
-	TRBJ2-7	TRBV5-1	-	CASSSQTYEQYF	TGCGCCAGCAGCTCTCAAACCTACGAGCAGTACTTC
-	TRBJ2-1	TRBV30	TRBD2	CAWSVGLAVYNEQFF	TGTGCCTGGAGTGTAGGGCTAGCGGTATACAATGAGCAGTTCTTC
-	TRBJ2-5	TRBV7-8	TRBD2	CASSPGGVVQTQYF	TGTGCCAGCAGCCCGGGGGGAGTAGTGCAGACCCAGTACTTC
-	TRBJ1-5	TRBV9	-	CASSVDGGVSNQPQHF	TGTGCCAGCAGCGTAGACGGGGGTGTGAGCAATCAGCCCCAGCATTTT
-	TRBJ1-2	TRBV12-3/TRBV12-4	-	CASSLEERYGYTF	TGTGCCAGCAGCCTAGAAGAAAGGTATGGCTACACCTTC
-	TRBJ2-3	TRBV5-8	TRBD2	CASSLGQGMAGGPADTQYF	TGTGCCAGCAGCTTGGGACAGGGAATGGCGGGGGGGCCGGCAGATACGCAGTATTTT
-	TRBJ1-2	TRBV7-9	-	CASTRSEDGYTF	TGTGCCAGCACCCGGTCGGAAGATGGCTACACCTTC
once	TRBJ1-6	TRBV6-2/TRBV6-3	TRBD1	CASSPPPIGTGVNSPLHF	TGTGCCAGCAGCCCCCCTCCGATCGGGACAGGGGTTAATTCACCCCTCCACTTT
-	TRBJ2-1	TRBV11-2	TRBD2	CASSPTFRLAGVDEQFF	TGTGCCAGCAGCCCAACCTTCCGGCTAGCGGGAGTCGATGAGCAGTTCTTC
few	TRBJ2-1	TRBV6-5	TRBD1	CASRKQGIYEQFF	TGTGCCAGCAGGAAACAGGGGATCTACGAGCAGTTCTTC
once	TRBJ1-5	TRBV2	-	CASSEWDGGGNQPQHF	TGTGCCAGCAGTGAATGGGACGGAGGAGGCAATCAGCCCCAGCATTTT
-	TRBJ1-1	TRBV11-3	-	CASSPQGANTEAFF	TGTGCCAGCAGCCCACAGGGTGCGAACACTGAAGCTTTCTTT
-	TRBJ2-7	TRBV2	TRBD2	CASRAGGRGYEQYF	TGTGCCAGCAGGGCGGGGGGCCGGGGGTACGAGCAGTACTTC
-	TRBJ1-1	TRBV5-1	TRBD1	CASTSGGRNTEAFF	TGCGCCAGCACTTCAGGGGGCCGGAACACTGAAGCTTTCTTT
-	TRBJ1-2	TRBV10-3	-	CAISEYGFPYGYTF	TGTGCCATCAGTGAGTACGGCTTTCCCTATGGCTACACCTTC
-	TRBJ1-6	TRBV19	-	CASSIGLSFSPLHF	TGTGCCAGTAGTATAGGTCTCAGCTTCTCACCCCTCCACTTT
-	TRBJ1-3	TRBV2	TRBD1	CASRSWTGSGNTIYF	TGTGCCAGCAGGAGTTGGACAGGGAGTGGAAACACCATATATTTT
once	TRBJ1-2	TRBV6-5	-	CASSYSAQGYGYTF	TGTGCCAGCAGTTACTCGGCACAGGGTTATGGCTACACCTTC
-	TRBJ1-4	TRBV11-2	-	CASSSRWRTAEKLFF	TGTGCCAGCAGCTCGCGCTGGCGGACCGCAGAAAAACTGTTTTTT
-	TRBJ2-2	TRBV7-3	-	CASSLGLAMNTGELFF	TGTGCCAGCAGCTTAGGCCTAGCCATGAACACCGGGGAGCTGTTTTTT
-	TRBJ2-7	TRBV15	TRBD1	CATSPSKGARTYEQYF	TGTGCCACCAGCCCGTCGAAGGGGGCCAGAACCTACGAGCAGTACTTC
-	TRBJ1-1	TRBV9	-	CASSPRGENTEAFF	TGTGCCAGCAGCCCAAGGGGGGAGAACACTGAAGCTTTCTTT